The 22 T cell receptor beta chains presented below share a single source sample, sequenced in a study of T cells in localized non-small cell lung cancer (dated by TCRdb to the early 2020s). The library was made by the immunoSEQ multiplex PCR assay. As stored in TCRdb, this immuneACCESS dataset retains in-frame rearrangements with V and J assigned. A fraction of the clones does not appear; measured against another copy, unresolved V genes explain less than half of the discrepancy, and the remainder lacks a known reason. Recorded for this sample are some 55,000 clones; roughly four fifths of them occurred a single time. The top ten constitute less than 20% of the sample. Sequencing was performed on peripheral blood, taken before any cancer treatment. Receptors were obtained from a female donor at least 60 years old with stage II squamous cell lung carcinoma.

CDR3 in DNA: TGTGCCAGCAGCCAAGACGCAGGGGCTCACTATGGCTACACCTTC. Amino acids: CASSQDAGAHYGYTF. V is TRBV4-2 and J is TRBJ1-2; a possible D gene is TRBD1 (6 bases). This CDR3 spans 15 amino acids. Germline CDR1 is LGHNA and CDR2 is YNFKEQ. Trimming stripped 0 bases from V and 3 bases from J, with 11 bases between.

There are a few counts of this clone. This rearrangement joins TRBV29-1 to TRBJ1-2; a possible D gene is TRBD1 (6 bases). The CDR3 has 11 amino acids. CDR1 is SQVTM and CDR2 is ANQGSEA in the germline V gene. V lost 3 bases to trimming and J lost 9 bases, with 11 bases between them. CDR3 in DNA: TGCAGCGTTGACAGGGGTAATAGCTACACCTTC. It yields the protein CSVDRGNSYTF.

This chain connects TRBV5-1 to TRBJ2-2; 8 bases are a match to TRBD1. The germline gives CDR1 SGHRS, CDR2 YFSETQ. V dropped 1 base and J dropped 2; count of bases not matched to a gene: 1. This CDR3 is 15 amino acids long. The CDR3 reads CASSLSGGNTGELFF. Written as DNA, the CDR3 is TGCGCCAGCAGCTTGTCAGGGGGCAACACCGGGGAGCTGTTTTTT.

The chain couples TRBV4-3 to TRBJ2-1; 10 bases are shared with TRBD2. Trimming at V came to 0 bases and at J to 4 bases, leaving 3 bases not matched to a gene. Germline V gene lookup returns CDR1 LGHNA and CDR2 YSLEER. This CDR3 has 16 residues. The CDR3, as DNA: TGCGCCAGCAGCCAAGATTGGACTAGCGGTTACAATGAGCAGTTCTTC. Residues: CASSQDWTSGYNEQFF.

This sequence joins TRBV5-1 and TRBJ2-2; 8 bases match TRBD1. This CDR3 is 16 amino acids long. Looked up from germline, CDR1 is SGHRS and CDR2 is YFSETQ. Trimming at V came to 2 bases and at J to 4 bases, leaving 7 bases not matched to a gene. CDR3 protein: CASSFPGGGSTGELFF. CDR3 nucleotides: TGCGCCAGCAGCTTCCCAGGGGGCGGAAGCACCGGGGAGCTGTTTTTT.

The gene calls are TRBV5-1 and TRBJ2-6; 8 bases agree with TRBD1. V was clipped by 0 bases and J by 13 bases; unmatched bases: 18. Germline lookup yields CDR1 SGHRS and CDR2 YFSETQ. This CDR3 contains 18 residues. The CDR3 is CASSLASGSRPGGRVLTF. The CDR3 DNA sequence: TGCGCCAGCAGCTTGGCCAGCGGGTCACGGCCAGGGGGCCGGGTCCTGACTTTC.

This rearrangement joins TRBV7-2 to TRBJ2-1; 8 bases map to TRBD1. The germline CDR1 and CDR2 sequences are SGHTA and FQGNSA. V gave up 5 bases and J gave up 9 bases; unmatched junction bases: 12. The CDR3 runs to 15 residues. The CDR3 spells CASSRNRDRHGEQFF. CDR3 sequence (DNA): TGTGCCAGCAGCCGTAACCGGGACAGGCATGGTGAGCAGTTCTTC.

The V and J genes are TRBV10-3 and TRBJ2-5; 9 bases are shared with TRBD2. The V and J ends lost 2 bases and 5 bases, in that order; junction bases with no gene match: 3. The CDR3 covers 14 residues. Germline V lookup: CDR1 ENHRY, CDR2 SYGVKD. CDR3 in DNA: TGTGCCATCAGTGAGGCTAGCGGGGATGAGACCCAGTACTTC. Encoded protein: CAISEASGDETQYF.

V usage is TRBV7-3 and J usage is TRBJ2-1; no firm D call. The germline CDR1 and CDR2 sequences are SGHTA and FQGTGA. The length of the CDR3 is 11 residues. The germline V and J ends were trimmed by 5 bases and 8 bases, with 7 bases remaining between them. The CDR3 here is CASSDGYEQFF. The CDR3 DNA sequence: TGTGCCAGCAGCGACGGTTATGAGCAGTTCTTC. Full variable domain (missing parts from reference TRBV7-3 and TRBJ2-1): GAGVSQTPSNKVTEKGKYVELRCDPISGHTALYWYRQSLGQGPEFLIYFQGTGAADDSGLPNDRFFAVRPEGSVSTLKIQRTERGDSAVYLCASSDGYEQFFGPGTRLTVL.

This clone has only a few counts. The rearrangement uses TRBV6-1 and TRBJ1-4, with a tentative D call TRBD1 (5 bases). V was pared by 6 bases and J by 8 bases, with 19 bases between. The CDR3 covers 15 residues. Germline assignment: CDR1 MNHNS and CDR2 SASEGT. The CDR3 DNA is TGTGCCAGCAGACCCCGCGGGCAGGGAGGGGAAAAACTGTTTTTT. Protein: CASRPRGQGGEKLFF.

V is TRBV11-3 and J is TRBJ2-5; 15 nucleotides match TRBD2. The length of the CDR3 is 16 residues. Germline trimming cut 5 bases from V and 4 bases from J; bases unmatched to any gene: 5. Germline V CDR1 and CDR2: SGHNT, YENEEA. CDR3 DNA: TGTGCCAGCAGCCCCCGGACTAGCGGGGGGGCAGAGACCCAGTACTTC. Its protein is CASSPRTSGGAETQYF.

The chain carries TRBV7-3 and TRBJ2-2; D is possibly TRBD1 (6 bases). Trimming took off 9 bases at V and 5 bases at J, with 19 bases between the two ends. The CDR3 is 15 amino acids. CDR1 and CDR2 from the germline V gene are SGHTA and FQGTGA. The CDR3 is CASSPTGYGTGELFF. Here the CDR3 DNA reads TGTGCCAGTTCCCCCACAGGGTACGGGACCGGGGAGCTGTTTTTT.

The chain couples TRBV7-2 to TRBJ2-3, with D perhaps TRBD1 (7 bases). V lost 3 bases and J 4 bases, leaving 11 bases between the germline ends. The CDR3 contains 14 residues. Germline assignment: CDR1 SGHTA and CDR2 FQGNSA. CDR3 nucleotides: TGTGCCAGCAGCTTTGGCAGGGGGGCAGATACGCAGTATTTT. It yields the protein CASSFGRGADTQYF.

The J gene is TRBJ1-1, the V gene TRBV5-1; D unclear. V dropped 5 bases and J dropped 0 bases, with 8 bases sitting between them. The CDR3 covers 13 residues. The germline CDR1 and CDR2 sequences are SGHRS and YFSETQ. The CDR3 DNA follows: TGCGCCAGCAGTTCGGGGATGAACACTGAAGCTTTCTTT. Its translation: CASSSGMNTEAFF.

This chain joins TRBV5-6 and TRBJ2-1, with D possibly being TRBD1 (6 bases). The CDR3 has 15 amino acids. Per germline, CDR1 SGHDT and CDR2 YYEEEE. Trimming cost V 4 bases and J 6 bases, with 17 bases left between them. The CDR3 region has the DNA TGTGCCAGCAGCCAATTACAGGGATTGGGCAATGAGCAGTTCTTC. It encodes CASSQLQGLGNEQFF. Full variable domain (rest looked up from reference TRBV5-6 and TRBJ2-1): DAGVTQSPTHLIKTRGQQVTLRCSPKSGHDTVSWYQQALGQGPQFIFQYYEEEERQRGNFPDRFSGHQFPNYSSELNVNALLLGDSALYLCASSQLQGLGNEQFFGPGTRLTVL.

This clone was counted between two and nine times. The chain joins TRBV19 to TRBJ1-1, with D perhaps TRBD1 (5 bases). Between the trimmed V and J ends, which lost 1 base and 6 bases, there was a span of 18 bases. Germline loops: CDR1 LNHDA, CDR2 SQIVND (reference sequence). The CDR3 runs 16 residues. The CDR3 DNA sequence: TGTGCCAGTAGTATAGGGGGCAGGGTGAATGGCGCTGAAGCTTTCTTT. Its translation is CASSIGGRVNGAEAFF.

The chain couples TRBV6-6 to TRBJ1-2; D gene ambiguous. Germline V gives CDR1 MNHNY, CDR2 SVGAGI (reference sequence). V lost 5 bases and J 0 bases, leaving 7 bases between the germline ends. The CDR3 is 13 residues long. The CDR3 DNA sequence: TGTGCCAGCAGTAGCTGGGCTAACTATGGCTACACCTTC. As protein: CASSSWANYGYTF.

The V and J genes are TRBV2 and TRBJ1-1, with 11 bases matching TRBD1. The J segment lost 5 bases and the V segment lost 8 bases, leaving 1 base of the junction unmatched. The CDR3 covers 12 residues. Germline CDR1 and CDR2: SNHLY and FYNNEI. CDR3 region: CASRDRGTEAFF. For the CDR3, the DNA is TGTGCCAGCCGGGACAGGGGGACTGAAGCTTTCTTT.

The rearrangement uses TRBV11-2 and TRBJ2-7; 9 bases agree with TRBD2. Germline V gene lookup returns CDR1 SGHAT and CDR2 FQNNGV. J was trimmed by 3 bases and V by 1 base; bases with no gene match: 7. CDR3 size: 16 residues. The CDR3 loop reads CASSLVSAGGVYEQYF. DNA of the CDR3: TGTGCCAGCAGCTTAGTTTCAGCGGGGGGCGTCTACGAGCAGTACTTC.

The rearrangement joins TRBV11-2 to TRBJ2-1; 7 bases are a match to TRBD2. The V and J ends lost 0 bases and 8 bases, in that order; junction bases with no gene match: 13. Germline CDR1 and CDR2: SGHAT and FQNNGV. The CDR3 is 17 amino acids. CDR3 nucleotide sequence: TGTGCCAGCAGCTTAGAAAGGGCTAGCGGACGGAACCATGAGCAGTTCTTC. Protein: CASSLERASGRNHEQFF.

This chain connects TRBV18 to TRBJ2-7; 8 positions agree with TRBD1. Losses at the gene ends were 3 bases for V and 4 bases for J; bases not matched to a gene: 8. The germline V gene encodes CDR1 KGHSH and CDR2 LQKENI. CDR3 length: 15 residues. DNA of the CDR3: TGTGCCAGCTCACCCCACAGGGGGGAGAATTACGAGCAGTACTTC. This sequence encodes CASSPHRGENYEQYF. The complete variable domain, with remaining parts taken from reference TRBV18 and TRBJ2-7, reads NAGVMQNPRHLVRRRGQEARLRCSPMKGHSHVYWYRQLPEEGLKFMVYLQKENIIDESGMPKERFSAEFPKEGPSILRIQQVVRGDSAAYFCASSPHRGENYEQYFGPGTRLTVT.

The rearrangement links TRBV6-1 to TRBJ2-5, with TRBD2 matching 9 bases. Germline V gene lookup returns CDR1 MNHNS and CDR2 SASEGT. This CDR3 comprises 15 residues. V shed 7 bases, J shed 1 base, and the junction held 7 bases outside the gene matches. This CDR3 is CASTGRLAAQETQYF. The CDR3 coding sequence is TGTGCCAGCACGGGCCGACTAGCGGCCCAAGAGACCCAGTACTTC.